These T cell receptor beta chains were read from a single sample in a study of blood T cell repertoires in COVID-19. The protocol was immunoSEQ multiplex PCR, while the TCRdb copy is restricted to in-frame clones and leaves out a portion. The sample has fewer than 350,000 clones; 90% are singletons. Sequenced material: PBMCs or T cells enriched from blood (not recorded which). The receptors shown here come from a woman under 30 with acute COVID-19. Both conserved end residues are part of each CDR3. A D gene is named only where the DNA matches it firmly. The size field is filled for only some rows; it gives once, few, many or a size class.

V gene: TRBV27
J gene: TRBJ1-5
clone size: -
D gene: -
CDR3 protein: CASSLRSPGSNQPQHF
CDR3 DNA: TGTGCCAGCAGTTTACGTTCCCCGGGTAGCAATCAGCCCCAGCATTTT

V gene: TRBV2
J gene: TRBJ1-6
clone size: -
D gene: TRBD1
CDR3 protein: CASTEGTGRNSPLHF
CDR3 DNA: TGTGCCAGCACGGAGGGGACAGGGAGGAATTCACCCCTCCACTTT

V gene: TRBV7-2
J gene: TRBJ2-1
clone size: -
D gene: TRBD1
CDR3 protein: CASSAQGAQIYNEQFF
CDR3 DNA: TGTGCCAGCAGCGCGCAGGGGGCTCAAATCTACAATGAGCAGTTCTTC

V gene: TRBV18
J gene: TRBJ2-7
clone size: once
D gene: TRBD1
CDR3 protein: CASSPRDSLGSSRGEQYF
CDR3 DNA: TGTGCCAGCTCACCGAGGGACAGCCTAGGGTCTTCCCGAGGGGAGCAGTACTTC

V gene: TRBV5-1
J gene: TRBJ2-5
clone size: -
D gene: -
CDR3 protein: CASSRSEETQYF
CDR3 DNA: TGCGCCAGCAGCCGCTCCGAGGAGACCCAGTACTTC

V gene: TRBV28
J gene: TRBJ1-4
clone size: once
D gene: -
CDR3 protein: CASSLVGPLDEKLFF
CDR3 DNA: TGTGCCAGCAGTTTAGTCGGTCCGTTAGATGAAAAACTGTTTTTT

V gene: TRBV7-9
J gene: TRBJ2-1
clone size: -
D gene: TRBD1
CDR3 protein: CASSLLDRGLYNEQFF
CDR3 DNA: TGTGCCAGCAGCTTACTGGACAGGGGCCTCTACAATGAGCAGTTCTTC

V gene: TRBV29-1
J gene: TRBJ2-3
clone size: -
D gene: -
CDR3 protein: CSVVIARGRDTQYF
CDR3 DNA: TGCAGCGTTGTTATCGCGCGGGGCAGAGATACGCAGTATTTT

V gene: TRBV6-2/TRBV6-3
J gene: TRBJ2-7
clone size: -
D gene: TRBD2
CDR3 protein: CASSTRLAAVVEQYF
CDR3 DNA: TGTGCCAGCAGTACCCGACTAGCGGCAGTTGTAGAGCAGTACTTC

V gene: TRBV12-1
J gene: TRBJ2-1
clone size: -
D gene: -
CDR3 protein: CASRNRGNEQFF
CDR3 DNA: TGTGCCAGCAGGAATAGGGGGAATGAGCAGTTCTTC

V gene: TRBV7-2
J gene: TRBJ2-1
clone size: -
D gene: TRBD1
CDR3 protein: CASSLVGQGARYEQFF
CDR3 DNA: TGTGCCAGCAGCTTAGTTGGCCAGGGGGCGCGTTATGAGCAGTTCTTC

V gene: TRBV10-2
J gene: TRBJ1-2
clone size: once
D gene: -
CDR3 protein: CASSRTANYGYTF
CDR3 DNA: TGCGCCAGCAGTCGGACAGCTAACTATGGCTACACCTTC

V gene: TRBV12-3/TRBV12-4
J gene: TRBJ2-7
clone size: -
D gene: TRBD1
CDR3 protein: CASSLGRIGTGYF
CDR3 DNA: TGTGCCAGCAGTTTAGGAAGAATCGGGACAGGGTACTTC

V gene: TRBV5-1
J gene: TRBJ1-1
clone size: -
D gene: TRBD1
CDR3 protein: CASSWERGQGSTEAFF
CDR3 DNA: TGCGCCAGCAGCTGGGAACGGGGACAGGGAAGCACTGAAGCTTTCTTT

V gene: TRBV7-9
J gene: TRBJ1-2
clone size: -
D gene: -
CDR3 protein: CASSLAFDGYTF
CDR3 DNA: TGTGCCAGCAGCTTAGCCTTTGATGGCTACACCTTC

V gene: TRBV18
J gene: TRBJ1-2
clone size: -
D gene: -
CDR3 protein: CASSSIVTGSNYGYTF
CDR3 DNA: TGTGCCAGCTCATCCATCGTAACAGGGAGTAACTATGGCTACACCTTC

V gene: TRBV3-1/TRBV3-2
J gene: TRBJ1-2
clone size: -
D gene: -
CDR3 protein: CASSPQGFGNTGYTF
CDR3 DNA: TGTGCCAGCAGCCCTCAGGGGTTCGGGAATACGGGCTACACCTTC

V gene: TRBV19
J gene: TRBJ1-5
clone size: -
D gene: -
CDR3 protein: CASSTRDDQPQHF
CDR3 DNA: TGTGCCAGTAGTACCCGGGATGATCAGCCCCAGCATTTT

V gene: TRBV19
J gene: TRBJ1-5
clone size: -
D gene: -
CDR3 protein: CASVSPQGGNQPQHF
CDR3 DNA: TGTGCCAGTGTATCCCCTCAGGGCGGTAATCAGCCCCAGCATTTT

V gene: TRBV11-1
J gene: TRBJ1-6
clone size: -
D gene: -
CDR3 protein: CASSRTGFDNSPLHF
CDR3 DNA: TGTGCCAGCAGCCGTACAGGGTTCGATAATTCACCCCTCCACTTT

V gene: TRBV10-2
J gene: TRBJ2-7
clone size: -
D gene: TRBD1
CDR3 protein: CASGDRVHSYEQYF
CDR3 DNA: TGCGCCAGCGGAGACAGGGTCCACTCCTACGAGCAGTACTTC

V gene: TRBV11-3
J gene: TRBJ2-1
clone size: -
D gene: -
CDR3 protein: CASSPKTYGEQFF
CDR3 DNA: TGTGCCAGCAGCCCCAAAACCTACGGTGAGCAGTTCTTC

V gene: TRBV7-8
J gene: TRBJ2-7
clone size: -
D gene: TRBD2
CDR3 protein: CASSRTRTEQYF
CDR3 DNA: TGTGCCAGCAGCCGGACTAGAACCGAGCAGTACTTC

V gene: TRBV28
J gene: TRBJ1-1
clone size: -
D gene: TRBD1
CDR3 protein: CASSPLRDRGVNTEAFF
CDR3 DNA: TGTGCCAGCAGTCCGCTCCGGGACAGGGGGGTGAACACTGAAGCTTTCTTT

V gene: TRBV5-1
J gene: TRBJ1-2
clone size: few
D gene: -
CDR3 protein: CASSLFSDSAAGYTF
CDR3 DNA: TGCGCCAGCAGCTTGTTTTCGGACAGCGCCGCAGGCTACACCTTC

V gene: TRBV7-9
J gene: TRBJ1-5
clone size: -
D gene: -
CDR3 protein: CASSLGRGDQPQHF
CDR3 DNA: TGTGCCAGCAGCTTAGGTCGCGGGGATCAGCCCCAGCATTTT

V gene: TRBV2
J gene: TRBJ1-6
clone size: -
D gene: -
CDR3 protein: CASSGRDIRVGNSPLHF
CDR3 DNA: TGTGCCAGCAGCGGCAGGGACATCAGAGTCGGTAATTCACCCCTCCACTTT

V gene: TRBV18
J gene: TRBJ2-3
clone size: -
D gene: -
CDR3 protein: CASVTTGRAGTDTQYF
CDR3 DNA: TGTGCCAGCGTCACCACCGGCAGGGCGGGCACAGATACGCAGTATTTT

V gene: TRBV10-2
J gene: TRBJ2-3
clone size: -
D gene: -
CDR3 protein: CASSDGNAGTDTQYF
CDR3 DNA: TGCGCCAGCAGTGATGGCAACGCCGGCACAGATACGCAGTATTTT

V gene: TRBV29-1
J gene: TRBJ2-2
clone size: -
D gene: -
CDR3 protein: CSVVLAYGRTGELFF
CDR3 DNA: TGCAGCGTTGTCCTCGCTTATGGGCGTACCGGGGAGCTGTTTTTT

V gene: TRBV3-1/TRBV3-2
J gene: TRBJ1-1
clone size: -
D gene: -
CDR3 protein: CASSRRDMNTEAFF
CDR3 DNA: TGTGCCAGCAGCCGCAGGGACATGAACACTGAAGCTTTCTTT

V gene: TRBV7-9
J gene: TRBJ2-7
clone size: -
D gene: TRBD2
CDR3 protein: CASSGRTSGPSYEQYF
CDR3 DNA: TGTGCCAGCAGTGGTCGGACTAGCGGGCCCTCCTACGAGCAGTACTTC

V gene: TRBV5-1
J gene: TRBJ2-1
clone size: -
D gene: TRBD1
CDR3 protein: CASSLMGQGIDEQFF
CDR3 DNA: TGCGCCAGCAGCTTGATGGGACAGGGTATCGATGAGCAGTTCTTC

V gene: TRBV18
J gene: TRBJ2-3
clone size: once
D gene: -
CDR3 protein: CASSPGDTQYF
CDR3 DNA: TGTGCCAGCTCACCCGGAGATACGCAGTATTTT

V gene: TRBV7-8
J gene: TRBJ1-2
clone size: -
D gene: -
CDR3 protein: CASSSGRSTLYGYTF
CDR3 DNA: TGTGCCAGCAGCTCTGGCAGGTCAACCCTGTATGGCTACACCTTC

V gene: TRBV7-6
J gene: TRBJ2-7
clone size: -
D gene: TRBD1
CDR3 protein: CASSLQGAYEQYF
CDR3 DNA: TGTGCCAGCAGCTTACAGGGGGCCTACGAGCAGTACTTC

V gene: TRBV7-9
J gene: TRBJ2-5
clone size: -
D gene: TRBD2
CDR3 protein: CASTPIVAGGPAETQYF
CDR3 DNA: TGTGCCAGCACGCCTATCGTGGCGGGAGGGCCGGCCGAGACCCAGTACTTC

V gene: TRBV5-1
J gene: TRBJ1-2
clone size: -
D gene: -
CDR3 protein: CASSLGAGENGYTF
CDR3 DNA: TGCGCCAGCAGCTTGGGGGCAGGGGAAAATGGCTACACCTTC

V gene: TRBV11-2
J gene: TRBJ2-1
clone size: few
D gene: TRBD1
CDR3 protein: CASSLGQGPHNEQFF
CDR3 DNA: TGTGCCAGCAGCTTGGGACAGGGTCCCCACAATGAGCAGTTCTTC

V gene: TRBV21-1
J gene: TRBJ2-1
clone size: -
D gene: -
CDR3 protein: CASGGLVHEQFF
CDR3 DNA: TGTGCCAGCGGGGGACTAGTCCATGAGCAGTTCTTC

V gene: TRBV25-1
J gene: TRBJ2-1
clone size: -
D gene: -
CDR3 protein: CASSSPGHSFDEQFF
CDR3 DNA: TGTGCCAGCAGTTCGCCGGGACACTCGTTCGATGAGCAGTTCTTC

V gene: TRBV4-3
J gene: TRBJ1-5
clone size: -
D gene: -
CDR3 protein: CASSQDTWGHGGNQPQHF
CDR3 DNA: TGCGCCAGCAGCCAAGATACTTGGGGGCACGGGGGCAATCAGCCCCAGCATTTT

V gene: TRBV14
J gene: TRBJ2-1
clone size: -
D gene: -
CDR3 protein: CASSQIYGGSYNEQFF
CDR3 DNA: TGTGCCAGCAGCCAAATTTACGGGGGCTCCTACAATGAGCAGTTCTTC

V gene: TRBV7-9
J gene: TRBJ1-3
clone size: once
D gene: TRBD1
CDR3 protein: CASSLRGQGAGTIYF
CDR3 DNA: TGTGCCAGCAGCTTGAGGGGACAGGGGGCTGGCACCATATATTTT

V gene: TRBV4-2
J gene: TRBJ2-3
clone size: -
D gene: TRBD2
CDR3 protein: CASSQASGRADTQYF
CDR3 DNA: TGTGCCAGCAGCCAAGCCAGCGGGAGGGCAGATACGCAGTATTTT

V gene: TRBV12-3/TRBV12-4
J gene: TRBJ1-1
clone size: -
D gene: TRBD1
CDR3 protein: CASSGQGSTEAFF
CDR3 DNA: TGTGCCAGCAGCGGACAGGGGAGCACTGAAGCTTTCTTT

V gene: TRBV11-2
J gene: TRBJ1-1
clone size: -
D gene: TRBD1
CDR3 protein: CASSRQGAPEAFF
CDR3 DNA: TGTGCCAGCAGTCGACAGGGGGCCCCTGAAGCTTTCTTT

V gene: TRBV28
J gene: TRBJ2-1
clone size: -
D gene: TRBD1
CDR3 protein: CASSRTGRNEQFF
CDR3 DNA: TGTGCCAGCAGCAGGACAGGTAGGAATGAGCAGTTCTTC

V gene: TRBV18
J gene: TRBJ1-1
clone size: -
D gene: TRBD1
CDR3 protein: CASSPSLQVLTGGNTEAFF
CDR3 DNA: TGTGCCAGCTCACCCTCACTTCAAGTGCTGACAGGGGGGAACACTGAAGCTTTCTTT

V gene: TRBV7-9
J gene: TRBJ2-3
clone size: -
D gene: TRBD2
CDR3 protein: CASSLALAGGNTDTQYF
CDR3 DNA: TGTGCCAGCAGCTTAGCCCTAGCGGGAGGAAACACAGATACGCAGTATTTT

V gene: TRBV3-1/TRBV3-2
J gene: TRBJ2-7
clone size: -
D gene: -
CDR3 protein: CASSPSLQFYEQYF
CDR3 DNA: TGTGCCAGCAGCCCTAGTTTGCAATTCTACGAGCAGTACTTC

V gene: TRBV7-9
J gene: TRBJ2-7
clone size: -
D gene: -
CDR3 protein: CASSPPVRTEQYF
CDR3 DNA: TGTGCCAGCAGCCCCCCGGTGCGAACCGAGCAGTACTTC

V gene: TRBV5-1
J gene: TRBJ2-6
clone size: -
D gene: -
CDR3 protein: CASSLWNSGLTGANVLTF
CDR3 DNA: TGCGCCAGCAGCTTGTGGAATTCAGGTTTGACTGGGGCCAACGTCCTGACTTTC

V gene: TRBV5-5
J gene: TRBJ2-1
clone size: -
D gene: -
CDR3 protein: CASSHLTGSVHNEQFF
CDR3 DNA: TGTGCCAGCAGCCATCTGACAGGATCCGTCCACAATGAGCAGTTCTTC

V gene: TRBV4-1
J gene: TRBJ2-1
clone size: once
D gene: TRBD2
CDR3 protein: CASSHTSGSHNEQFF
CDR3 DNA: TGCGCCAGCAGCCACACTAGCGGGAGCCACAATGAGCAGTTCTTC